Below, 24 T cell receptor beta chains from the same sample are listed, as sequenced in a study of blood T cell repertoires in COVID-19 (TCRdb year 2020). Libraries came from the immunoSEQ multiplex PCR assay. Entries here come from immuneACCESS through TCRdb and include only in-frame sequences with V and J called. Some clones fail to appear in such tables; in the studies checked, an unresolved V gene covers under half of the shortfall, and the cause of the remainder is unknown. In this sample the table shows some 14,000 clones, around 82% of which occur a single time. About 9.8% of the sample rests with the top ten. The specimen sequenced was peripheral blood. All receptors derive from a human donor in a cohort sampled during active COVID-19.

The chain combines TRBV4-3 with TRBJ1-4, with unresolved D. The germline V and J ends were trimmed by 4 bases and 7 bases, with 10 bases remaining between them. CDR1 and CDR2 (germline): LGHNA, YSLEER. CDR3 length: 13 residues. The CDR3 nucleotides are TGCGCCAGCAGCCTATACATTGGTGAAAAACTGTTTTTT. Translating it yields CASSLYIGEKLFF.

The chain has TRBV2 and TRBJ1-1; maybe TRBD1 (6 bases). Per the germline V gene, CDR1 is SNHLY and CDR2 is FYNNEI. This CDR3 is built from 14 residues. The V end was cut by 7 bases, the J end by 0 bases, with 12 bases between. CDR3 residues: CASIVGQLNTEAFF. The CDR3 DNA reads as TGTGCCAGCATAGTTGGACAGTTGAACACTGAAGCTTTCTTT.

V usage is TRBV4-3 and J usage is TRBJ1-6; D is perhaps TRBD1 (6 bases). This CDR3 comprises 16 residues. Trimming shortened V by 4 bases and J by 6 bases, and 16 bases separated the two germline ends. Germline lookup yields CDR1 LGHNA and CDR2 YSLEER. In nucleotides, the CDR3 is TGCGCCAGCAGCCCCCTCGGGCGGACAGCTAATTCACCCCTCCACTTT. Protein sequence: CASSPLGRTANSPLHF.

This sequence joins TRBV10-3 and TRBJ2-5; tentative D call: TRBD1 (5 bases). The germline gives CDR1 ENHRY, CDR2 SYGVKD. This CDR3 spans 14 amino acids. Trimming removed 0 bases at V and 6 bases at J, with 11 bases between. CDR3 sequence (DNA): TGTGCCATCAGTGAGTCGGCGCAGGGCCAGACCCAGTACTTC. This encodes CAISESAQGQTQYF.

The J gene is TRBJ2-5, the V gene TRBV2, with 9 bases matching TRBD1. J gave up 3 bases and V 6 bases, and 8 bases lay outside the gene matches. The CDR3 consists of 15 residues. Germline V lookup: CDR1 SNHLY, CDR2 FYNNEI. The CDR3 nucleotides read TGTGCCAGCAGACAAAACAGGGGGCGCGAAGAGACCCAGTACTTC. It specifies CASRQNRGREETQYF.

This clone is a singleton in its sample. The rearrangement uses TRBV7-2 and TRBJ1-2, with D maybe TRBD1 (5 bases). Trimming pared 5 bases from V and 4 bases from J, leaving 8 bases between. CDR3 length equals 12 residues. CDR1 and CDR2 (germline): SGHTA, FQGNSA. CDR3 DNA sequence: TGTGCCAGCAGCCCCGACAGCTATGGCTACACCTTC. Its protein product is CASSPDSYGYTF. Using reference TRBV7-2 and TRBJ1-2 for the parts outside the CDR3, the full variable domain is GAGVSQSPSNKVTEKGKDVELRCDPISGHTALYWYRQSLGQGLEFLIYFQGNSAPDKSGLPSDRFSAERTGGSVSTLTIQRTQQEDSAVYLCASSPDSYGYTFGSGTRLTVV.

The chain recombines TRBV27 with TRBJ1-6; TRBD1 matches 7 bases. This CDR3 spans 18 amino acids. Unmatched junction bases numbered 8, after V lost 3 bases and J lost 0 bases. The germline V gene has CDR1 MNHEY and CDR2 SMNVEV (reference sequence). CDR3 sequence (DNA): TGTGCCAGCAGTTTTGGTGCGGGACAGAGCTCCTATAATTCACCCCTCCACTTT. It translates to CASSFGAGQSSYNSPLHF.

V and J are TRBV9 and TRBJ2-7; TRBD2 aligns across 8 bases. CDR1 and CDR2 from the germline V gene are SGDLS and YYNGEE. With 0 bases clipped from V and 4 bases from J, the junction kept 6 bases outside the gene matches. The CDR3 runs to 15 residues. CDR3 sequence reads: CASSVAGAGVYEQYF. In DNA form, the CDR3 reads TGTGCCAGCAGCGTAGCTGGAGCGGGGGTATACGAGCAGTACTTC.

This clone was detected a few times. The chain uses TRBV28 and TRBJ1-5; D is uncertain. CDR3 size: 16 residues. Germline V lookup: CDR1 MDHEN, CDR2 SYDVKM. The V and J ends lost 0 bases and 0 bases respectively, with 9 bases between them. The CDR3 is CASSLWMAPSNQPQHF. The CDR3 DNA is TGTGCCAGCAGTTTATGGATGGCACCTAGCAATCAGCCCCAGCATTTT.

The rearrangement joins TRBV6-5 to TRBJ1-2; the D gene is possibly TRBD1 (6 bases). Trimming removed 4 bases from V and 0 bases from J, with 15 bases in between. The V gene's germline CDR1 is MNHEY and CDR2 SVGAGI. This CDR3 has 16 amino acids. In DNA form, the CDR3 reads TGTGCCAGCAGTTCAACAGGGATGAGAGCTAACTATGGCTACACCTTC. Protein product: CASSSTGMRANYGYTF.

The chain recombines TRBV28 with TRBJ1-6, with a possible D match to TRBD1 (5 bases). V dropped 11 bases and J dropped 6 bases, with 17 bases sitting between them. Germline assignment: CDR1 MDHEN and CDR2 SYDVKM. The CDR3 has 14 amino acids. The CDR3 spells CAYQSGGFNSPLHF. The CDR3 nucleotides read TGTGCCTACCAGTCGGGGGGGTTTAATTCACCCCTCCACTTT.

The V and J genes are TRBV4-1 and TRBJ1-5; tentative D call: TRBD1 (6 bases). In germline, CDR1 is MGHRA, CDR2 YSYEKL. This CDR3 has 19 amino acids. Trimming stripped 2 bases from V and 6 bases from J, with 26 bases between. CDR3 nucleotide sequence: TGCGCCAGCAGCCAATTTGGGGATACGGGTGGCAGGGGCCCTCAGCCCCAGCATTTT. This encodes CASSQFGDTGGRGPQPQHF.

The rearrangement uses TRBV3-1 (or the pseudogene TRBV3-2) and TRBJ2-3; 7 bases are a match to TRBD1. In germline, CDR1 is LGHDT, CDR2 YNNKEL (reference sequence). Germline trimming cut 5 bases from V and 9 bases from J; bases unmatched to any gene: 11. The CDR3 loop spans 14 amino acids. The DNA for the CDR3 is TGTGCCAGCAGCAAAGCCTCGGGACAGACGACGCAGTATTTT. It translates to CASSKASGQTTQYF.

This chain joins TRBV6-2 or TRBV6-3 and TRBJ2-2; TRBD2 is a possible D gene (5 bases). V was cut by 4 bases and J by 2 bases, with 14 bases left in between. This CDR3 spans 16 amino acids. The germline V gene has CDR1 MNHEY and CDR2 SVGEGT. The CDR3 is CASSLRWERNTGELFF. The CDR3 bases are TGTGCCAGCAGTTTACGGTGGGAGAGAAACACCGGGGAGCTGTTTTTT.

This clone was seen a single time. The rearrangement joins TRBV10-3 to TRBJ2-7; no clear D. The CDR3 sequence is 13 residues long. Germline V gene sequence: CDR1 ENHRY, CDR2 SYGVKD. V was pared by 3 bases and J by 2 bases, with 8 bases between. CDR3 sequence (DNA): TGTGCCATCAGTGACGGCGGAACCTACGAGCAGTACTTC. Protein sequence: CAISDGGTYEQYF.

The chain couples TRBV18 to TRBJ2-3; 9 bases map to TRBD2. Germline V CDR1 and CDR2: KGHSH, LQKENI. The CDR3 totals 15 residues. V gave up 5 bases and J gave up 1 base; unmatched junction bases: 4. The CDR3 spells CASSTTSGGTDTQYF. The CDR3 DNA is TGTGCCAGCTCAACGACTAGCGGAGGCACAGATACGCAGTATTTT. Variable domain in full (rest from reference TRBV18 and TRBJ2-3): NAGVMQNPRHLVRRRGQEARLRCSPMKGHSHVYWYRQLPEEGLKFMVYLQKENIIDESGMPKERFSAEFPKEGPSILRIQQVVRGDSAAYFCASSTTSGGTDTQYFGPGTRLTVL.

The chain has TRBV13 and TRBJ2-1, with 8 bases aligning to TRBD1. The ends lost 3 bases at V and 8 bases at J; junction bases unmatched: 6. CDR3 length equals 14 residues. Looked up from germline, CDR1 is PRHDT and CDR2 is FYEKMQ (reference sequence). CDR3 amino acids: CASSFETGVDEQFF. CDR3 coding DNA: TGTGCCAGCAGCTTTGAGACAGGGGTTGATGAGCAGTTCTTC.

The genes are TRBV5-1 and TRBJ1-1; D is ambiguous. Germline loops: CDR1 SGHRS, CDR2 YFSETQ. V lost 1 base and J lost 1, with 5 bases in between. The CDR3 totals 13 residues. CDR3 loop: CASSLIGNTEAFF. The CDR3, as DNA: TGCGCCAGCAGCTTGATCGGGAACACTGAAGCTTTCTTT.

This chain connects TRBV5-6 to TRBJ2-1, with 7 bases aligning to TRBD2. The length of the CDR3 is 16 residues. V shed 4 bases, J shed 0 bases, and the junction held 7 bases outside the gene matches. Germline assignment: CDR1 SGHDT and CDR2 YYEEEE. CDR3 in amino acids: CASSTSDYHSYNEQFF. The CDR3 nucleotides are TGTGCCAGCAGCACTAGCGACTACCACTCCTACAATGAGCAGTTCTTC.

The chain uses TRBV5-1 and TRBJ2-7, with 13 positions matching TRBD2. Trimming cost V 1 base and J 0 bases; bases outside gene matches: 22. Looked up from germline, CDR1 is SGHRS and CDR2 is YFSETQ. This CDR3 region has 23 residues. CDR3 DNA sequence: TGCGCCAGCAGCTTGCGGCAGAGACTAGCGGGGGGCCAGGGGGTCGGCCCCTCCTACGAGCAGTACTTC. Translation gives CASSLRQRLAGGQGVGPSYEQYF. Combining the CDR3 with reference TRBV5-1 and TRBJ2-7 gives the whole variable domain KAGVTQTPRYLIKTRGQQVTLSCSPISGHRSVSWYQQTPGQGLQFLFEYFSETQRNKGNFPGRFSGRQFSNSRSEMNVSTLELGDSALYLCASSLRQRLAGGQGVGPSYEQYFGPGTRLTVT.

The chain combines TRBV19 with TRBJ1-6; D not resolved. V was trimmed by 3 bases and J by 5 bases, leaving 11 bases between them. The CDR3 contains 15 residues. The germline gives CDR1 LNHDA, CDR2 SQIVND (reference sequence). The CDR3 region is CASSIRTADNSPLHF. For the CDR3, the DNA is TGTGCCAGTAGTATCAGAACGGCGGATAATTCACCCCTCCACTTT.

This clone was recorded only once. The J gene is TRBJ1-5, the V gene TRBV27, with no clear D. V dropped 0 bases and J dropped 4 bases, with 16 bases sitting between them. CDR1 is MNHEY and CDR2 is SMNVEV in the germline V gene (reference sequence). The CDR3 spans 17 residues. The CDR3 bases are TGTGCCAGCAGTTTATCGGCCCTCACGAGGGCAAATCAGCCCCAGCATTTT. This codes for CASSLSALTRANQPQHF.

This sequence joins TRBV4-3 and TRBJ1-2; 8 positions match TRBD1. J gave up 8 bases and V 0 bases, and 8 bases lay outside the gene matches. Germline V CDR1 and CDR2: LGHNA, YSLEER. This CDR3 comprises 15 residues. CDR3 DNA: TGCGCCAGCAGCCAAGAACCCCAGGGGGCGGCAGGCTACACCTTC. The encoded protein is CASSQEPQGAAGYTF.

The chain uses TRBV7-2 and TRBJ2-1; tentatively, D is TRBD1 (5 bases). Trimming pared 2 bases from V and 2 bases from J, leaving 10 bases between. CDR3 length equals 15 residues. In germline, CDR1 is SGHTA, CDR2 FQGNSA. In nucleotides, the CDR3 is TGTGCCAGCAGCTTAAATCAGGGCGCCTACAATGAGCAGTTCTTC. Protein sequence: CASSLNQGAYNEQFF.